This T cell receptor beta chain was observed in a study of CD8+ T cells in alopecia areata. Regarding the study as a whole: An increase in clonality over normal scalp was evident in lesional scalp, especially alopecia totalis/universalis.

Details on this clone: Its antigen is undetermined.

TCR sequencing used cDNA made by reverse transcription of extracted RNA. The method was immunoSEQ multiplex PCR; TCRdb's version includes in-frame clones alone and lacks a portion of them. This table has 120,000 or so clones, roughly 58% appearing once. Indicated treatment: oral pan-JAK inhibitor, 5-10 mg twice daily. Germline V CDR1 and CDR2: GTSNPN, SVGIG (reference sequence). Trimming left V 4 bases short and J 0 bases short, with 10 bases between. The CDR3 loop spans 13 amino acids. The clonotype was recovered from a human donor with alopecia areata. The gene calls are TRBV30 and TRBJ2-7; no clear D gene. The sequences come from CD8+ T cells sorted from blood, collected at week 4, from a patient treated with tofacitinib. The CDR3 is CAWNGRSSYEQYF. Written as DNA, the CDR3 is TGTGCCTGGAACGGACGGAGCTCCTACGAGCAGTACTTC.